A single sample is the source of the 7 T cell receptor beta chains below, sequenced in a study of control samples from healthy donors and cancer patients. Sequenced by immunoSEQ multiplex PCR; TCRdb stores in-frame clones only, minus some. This sample has around 94,000 clones, with roughly nine tenths found just once. Material for sequencing was blood. The receptor source for this set is a woman under 30 in good health.

The chain is built from TRBV4-1 and TRBJ1-3; a weak D match, TRBD1 (5 bases). The CDR3 totals 14 residues. The V end lost 2 bases, the J end lost 4 bases, and 9 bases lay between the germline ends. In germline, CDR1 is MGHRA, CDR2 YSYEKL. CDR3 sequence (DNA): TGCGCCAGCAGCCAACAGGGTCCGGGAAACACCATATATTTT. It translates to CASSQQGPGNTIYF.

The rearrangement joins TRBV29-1 to TRBJ2-7; TRBD1 might be the D (6 bases). The ends were cut back, 4 bases at V and 3 bases at J, with 10 bases in the middle. Germline values: CDR1 SQVTM, CDR2 ANQGSEA. There are 12 residues in the CDR3. The CDR3 reads CSVGTVFYEQYF. The CDR3, as DNA: TGCAGCGTTGGGACAGTCTTCTACGAGCAGTACTTC.

This clone was detected a few times. The CDR3 loop is CASSLLGQYYEQYF. The CDR3, as DNA: TGTGCCAGCAGCTTGCTGGGACAGTACTACGAGCAGTACTTC. This chain connects TRBV11-2 to TRBJ2-7; 7 positions match TRBD1. J was trimmed by 3 bases and V by 3 bases; bases with no gene match: 5. CDR1 SGHAT and CDR2 FQNNGV come from the germline V gene. The CDR3 totals 14 residues.

Of note for this clone: The sample has other DNA sequences that encode this CDR3 too. The chain employs TRBV4-1 and TRBJ1-1; 9 positions match TRBD1. The CDR3 covers 15 residues. The V gene's germline CDR1 is MGHRA and CDR2 YSYEKL. Trimming took 1 base from V and 1 from J; bases not matched to a gene: 1. The CDR3 is CASSQVGQGNTEAFF. For the CDR3, the DNA is TGCGCCAGCAGCCAAGTGGGACAGGGGAACACTGAAGCTTTCTTT.

The CDR3 loop is CASSRGTISTDTQYF. The DNA of the CDR3 is TGTGCCAGCAGCCGGGGGACCATTAGCACAGATACGCAGTATTTT. The V gene is TRBV27, the J gene TRBJ2-3; TRBD2 is a possible D gene (6 bases). Germline V gene data show CDR1 as MNHEY and CDR2 as SMNVEV (reference sequence). This CDR3 spans 15 amino acids. V was pared by 6 bases and J by 0 bases, with 13 bases between.

The table lists this clone with a count of one. This chain uses TRBV29-1 with TRBJ1-1, with TRBD1 as a possible D gene (5 bases). Trimming cost V 3 bases and J 4 bases, with 18 bases left between them. The germline gives CDR1 SQVTM, CDR2 ANQGSEA. The CDR3 covers 15 residues. The CDR3 nucleotides are TGCAGCGTTGATAGGAATCCCCAGGGTAGCACTGAAGCTTTCTTT. This codes for CSVDRNPQGSTEAFF. Full variable domain (rest looked up from reference TRBV29-1 and TRBJ1-1): SAVISQKPSRDICQRGTSLTIQCQVDSQVTMMFWYRQQPGQSLTLIATANQGSEATYESGFVIDKFPISRPNLTFSTLTVSNMSPEDSSIYLCSVDRNPQGSTEAFFGQGTRLTVV.

The V and J genes are TRBV19 and TRBJ1-4; D unclear. V lost 6 bases and J lost 0, with 14 bases in between. Germline V CDR1 and CDR2: LNHDA, SQIVND (reference sequence). This CDR3 is 16 amino acids long. The CDR3 spells CASSHYIEATNEKLFF. CDR3 nucleotides: TGTGCCAGTAGCCATTATATAGAAGCAACTAATGAAAAACTGTTTTTT.